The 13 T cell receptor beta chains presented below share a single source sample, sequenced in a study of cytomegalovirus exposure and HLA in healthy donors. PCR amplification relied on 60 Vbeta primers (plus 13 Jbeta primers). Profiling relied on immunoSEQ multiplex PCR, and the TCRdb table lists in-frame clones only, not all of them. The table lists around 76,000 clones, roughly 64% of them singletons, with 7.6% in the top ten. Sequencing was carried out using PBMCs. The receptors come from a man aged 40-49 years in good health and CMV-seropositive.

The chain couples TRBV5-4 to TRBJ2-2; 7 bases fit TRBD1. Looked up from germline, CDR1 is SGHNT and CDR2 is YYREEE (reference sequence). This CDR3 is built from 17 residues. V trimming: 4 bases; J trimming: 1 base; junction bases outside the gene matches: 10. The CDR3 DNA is TGTGCCAGCAGCCCCCAGTGGGACAGACTGAACACCGGGGAGCTGTTTTTT. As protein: CASSPQWDRLNTGELFF. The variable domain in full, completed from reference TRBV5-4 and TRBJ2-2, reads ETGVTQSPTHLIKTRGQQVTLRCSSQSGHNTVSWYQQALGQGPQFIFQYYREEENGRGNFPPRFSGLQFPNYSSELNVNALELDDSALYLCASSPQWDRLNTGELFFGEGSRLTVL.

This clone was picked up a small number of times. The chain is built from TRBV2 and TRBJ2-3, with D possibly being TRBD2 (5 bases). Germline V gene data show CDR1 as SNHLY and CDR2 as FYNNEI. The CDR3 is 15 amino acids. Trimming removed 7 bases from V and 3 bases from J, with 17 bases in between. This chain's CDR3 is CASTIGRAITDTQYF. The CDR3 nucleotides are TGTGCCAGCACTATAGGGAGAGCTATTACAGATACGCAGTATTTT.

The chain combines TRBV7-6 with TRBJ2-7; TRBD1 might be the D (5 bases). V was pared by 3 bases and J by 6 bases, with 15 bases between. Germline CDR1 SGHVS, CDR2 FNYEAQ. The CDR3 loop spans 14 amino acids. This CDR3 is CASSFTGQGGEQYF. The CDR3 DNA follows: TGTGCCAGCAGCTTTACCGGGCAGGGTGGCGAGCAGTACTTC.

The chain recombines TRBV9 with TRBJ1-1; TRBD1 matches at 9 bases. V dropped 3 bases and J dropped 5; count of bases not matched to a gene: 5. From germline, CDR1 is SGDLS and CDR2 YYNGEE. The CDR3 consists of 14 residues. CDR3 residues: CASSGTGARTEAFF. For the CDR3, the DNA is TGTGCCAGCAGCGGGACAGGGGCGAGAACTGAAGCTTTCTTT.

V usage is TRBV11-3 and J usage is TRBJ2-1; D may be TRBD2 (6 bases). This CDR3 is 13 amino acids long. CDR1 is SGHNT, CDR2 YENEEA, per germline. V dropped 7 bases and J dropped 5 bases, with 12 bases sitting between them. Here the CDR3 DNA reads TGTGCCAGCAAAGCGGGCGATAACAATGAGCAGTTCTTC. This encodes CASKAGDNNEQFF.

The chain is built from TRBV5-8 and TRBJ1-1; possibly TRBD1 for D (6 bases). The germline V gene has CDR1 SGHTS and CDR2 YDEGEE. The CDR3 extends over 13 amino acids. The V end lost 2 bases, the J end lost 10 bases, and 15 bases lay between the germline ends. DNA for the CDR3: TGTGCCAGCAGCTTCCTACAGGGTGTTTTAGCTTTCTTT. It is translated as CASSFLQGVLAFF.

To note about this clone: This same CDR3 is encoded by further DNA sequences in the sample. CDR3 in DNA: TGCGCCAGCAGCCCGGGGACAGGGTTCGATCAGCCCCAGCATTTT. It encodes CASSPGTGFDQPQHF. The chain combines TRBV5-1 with TRBJ1-5, with 9 positions matching TRBD1. The junction had 7 bases not matched to a gene; V was cut back by 4 bases and J by 5 bases. Germline CDR1 reads SGHRS; CDR2 reads YFSETQ. This CDR3 comprises 15 residues.

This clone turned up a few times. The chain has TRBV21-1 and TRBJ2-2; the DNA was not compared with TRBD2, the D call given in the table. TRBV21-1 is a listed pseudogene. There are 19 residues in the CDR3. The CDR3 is CASSKERERGGRITGELFF. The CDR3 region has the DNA TGTGCCAGCAGCAAAGAGCGAGAGCGGGGGGGCCGGATCACCGGGGAGCTGTTTTTT.

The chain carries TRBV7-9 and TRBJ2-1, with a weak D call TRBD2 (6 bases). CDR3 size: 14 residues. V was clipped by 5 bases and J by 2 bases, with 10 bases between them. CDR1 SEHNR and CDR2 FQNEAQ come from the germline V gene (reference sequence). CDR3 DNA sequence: TGTGCCAGCAGCCGGGACTTTACCTACAATGAGCAGTTCTTC. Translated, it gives CASSRDFTYNEQFF. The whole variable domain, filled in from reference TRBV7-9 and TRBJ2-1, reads DTGVSQNPRHKITKRGQNVTFRCDPISEHNRLYWYRQTLGQGPEFLTYFQNEAQLEKSRLLSDRFSAERPKGSFSTLEIQRTEQGDSAMYLCASSRDFTYNEQFFGPGTRLTVL.

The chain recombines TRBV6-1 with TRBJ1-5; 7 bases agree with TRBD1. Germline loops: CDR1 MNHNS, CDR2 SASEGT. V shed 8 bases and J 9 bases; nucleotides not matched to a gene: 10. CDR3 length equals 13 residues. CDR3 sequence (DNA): TGTGCCAGCGGACAGGAAGGCGATGGGCCCCAGCATTTT. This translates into CASGQEGDGPQHF.

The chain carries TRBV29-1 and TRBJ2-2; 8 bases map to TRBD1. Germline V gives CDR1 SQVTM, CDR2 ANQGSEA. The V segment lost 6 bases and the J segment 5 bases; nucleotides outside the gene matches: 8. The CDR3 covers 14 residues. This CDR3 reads CSVKTGVGTGELFF. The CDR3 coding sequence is TGCAGCGTGAAGACAGGGGTTGGTACCGGGGAGCTGTTTTTT.

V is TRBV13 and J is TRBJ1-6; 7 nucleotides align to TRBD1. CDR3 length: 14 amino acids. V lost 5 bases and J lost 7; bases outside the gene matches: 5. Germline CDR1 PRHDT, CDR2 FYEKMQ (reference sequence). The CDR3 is CASSHGTANSPLHF. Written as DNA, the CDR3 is TGTGCCAGCAGCCACGGGACAGCGAATTCACCCCTCCACTTT.

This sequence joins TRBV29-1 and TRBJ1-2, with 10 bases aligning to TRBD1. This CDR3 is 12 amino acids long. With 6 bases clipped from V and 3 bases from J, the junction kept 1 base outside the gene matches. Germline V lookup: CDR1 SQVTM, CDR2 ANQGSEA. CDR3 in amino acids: CSVGTGDYGYTF. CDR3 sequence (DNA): TGCAGCGTCGGGACAGGGGACTATGGCTACACCTTC. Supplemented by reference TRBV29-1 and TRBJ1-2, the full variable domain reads SAVISQKPSRDICQRGTSLTIQCQVDSQVTMMFWYRQQPGQSLTLIATANQGSEATYESGFVIDKFPISRPNLTFSTLTVSNMSPEDSSIYLCSVGTGDYGYTFGSGTRLTVV.